Listed below are T cell receptor beta chains from one sample, sequenced in a study of blood T cell repertoires in COVID-19. The assay was immunoSEQ multiplex PCR, and TCRdb's table has in-frame clones only and misses some. The profile shows tens of thousands of clones, just under 70% of them singletons. The sequencing input was peripheral blood. The receptors originated from a man older than 75 with acute or convalescent COVID-19. Both conserved end residues are part of each CDR3. A D gene is named only where the DNA matches it firmly. Size values are once, few and many counts, or a class for expanded clones, and some rows have none.

>TRBJ2-7|17|TRBV11-3|-|-
CASSLDRPGSGKAEQYF
TGTGCCAGCAGCTTAGACCGTCCAGGGTCCGGAAAGGCCGAGCAGTACTTC
>TRBJ1-1|14|TRBV29-1|-|TRBD1
CSVHGQGEAPEAFF
TGCAGCGTTCACGGACAGGGGGAAGCTCCTGAAGCTTTCTTT
>TRBJ1-1|15|TRBV5-1|-|TRBD1
CASSPFSQGGTEAFF
TGCGCCAGCAGCCCCTTTAGCCAGGGGGGCACTGAAGCTTTCTTT
>TRBJ2-3|15|TRBV11-3|-|TRBD2
CASSLLAGVTDTQYF
TGTGCCAGCAGCCTTCTAGCGGGGGTCACAGATACGCAGTATTTT
>TRBJ1-2|15|TRBV19|-|TRBD1
CASSVAGTGGYGYTF
TGTGCCAGTAGTGTAGCCGGGACAGGGGGGTATGGCTACACCTTC
>TRBJ1-1|16|TRBV13|-|-
CASSLGESGINTEAFF
TGTGCCAGCAGCTTAGGCGAGTCGGGGATAAACACTGAAGCTTTCTTT
>TRBJ1-5|13|TRBV19|-|-
CASSIRGGQPQHF
TGTGCCAGTAGTATTCGGGGAGGTCAGCCCCAGCATTTT
>TRBJ1-2|12|TRBV6-2/TRBV6-3|once|TRBD1
CASSLGTGGSTF
TGTGCCAGCAGTCTCGGAACAGGGGGCTCCACCTTC
>TRBJ2-7|16|TRBV30|-|-
CAWSGLGQSAGYEQYF
TGTGCCTGGAGTGGTCTAGGACAGTCCGCTGGCTACGAGCAGTACTTC
>TRBJ2-3|16|TRBV9|-|-
CASSATGNPSTDTQYF
TGTGCCAGCAGCGCTACAGGGAACCCTAGCACAGATACGCAGTATTTT
>TRBJ1-5|16|TRBV7-2|-|-
CASSLSGQSYRQPQHF
TGTGCCAGCAGCTTGAGCGGACAGTCTTATCGTCAGCCCCAGCATTTT